This T cell receptor (beta chain) was sequenced in a study of blood T cells in healthy people across ages. Overall study context: The template switching approach captured approximately one barcoded beta molecule for every two T cells. General observations from the study: Higher diversity and more naive CD4+ cells were features of long-lived donors, compared to aged donors. Strong correlation existed between TCR beta diversity and naive T cell percentage.

Using a J-beta primer mix together with a sample-barcoded 5' primer, a second PCR was run for roughly 7 to 12 cycles. In TCRdb, the 5' RACE reads were re-called with MiXCR into one record per CDR3 protein. The profile shows around 870,000 distinct CDR3 sequences, around 28% of them singletons. As to this clonotype: Its antigen is undetermined.

V was trimmed by 1 base and J by 0 bases, leaving 16 bases between them. In germline, CDR1 is SGHVS, CDR2 FNYEAQ. The CDR3 sequence is 17 residues long. Sequencing was carried out using blood. The clonotype originates from an elderly woman in good health. The chain combines TRBV7-6 with TRBJ2-7; tentatively, D is TRBD1 (5 bases). CDR3 sequence: CASSLEALGQLSYEQYF. The CDR3 nucleotides read TGTGCCAGCAGCTTAGAGGCCTTGGGGCAACTCTCCTACGAGCAGTACTTC.